This T cell receptor (beta chain) was sequenced for a study of blood T cell repertoires in COVID-19. About the study: Sample material is recorded as cDNA or gDNA derived from T cells, B-cell-depleted T cells, or PBMCs.

CDR1 and CDR2 from the germline V gene are MDHEN and SYDVKM. V lost 3 bases to trimming and J lost 5 bases; unmatched junction nucleotides: 12. CDR3 size: 16 residues. Concerning this clone: Other DNA sequences in the same sample also yield this CDR3.

Here immunoSEQ multiplex PCR was the method, and the copy in TCRdb shows in-frame clones only, minus some. Of about 86,000 clones in the sample, around 80% were seen once. Sequenced material: peripheral blood. The chain links TRBV28 to TRBJ1-2, with 7 bases lining up with TRBD1. The source of this sequence is a woman aged 80 or older with active or convalescent COVID-19. The CDR3 here is CASSFGGQREFYGYTF. The CDR3 DNA sequence: TGTGCCAGCAGTTTTGGGGGACAGAGAGAGTTTTATGGCTACACCTTC.